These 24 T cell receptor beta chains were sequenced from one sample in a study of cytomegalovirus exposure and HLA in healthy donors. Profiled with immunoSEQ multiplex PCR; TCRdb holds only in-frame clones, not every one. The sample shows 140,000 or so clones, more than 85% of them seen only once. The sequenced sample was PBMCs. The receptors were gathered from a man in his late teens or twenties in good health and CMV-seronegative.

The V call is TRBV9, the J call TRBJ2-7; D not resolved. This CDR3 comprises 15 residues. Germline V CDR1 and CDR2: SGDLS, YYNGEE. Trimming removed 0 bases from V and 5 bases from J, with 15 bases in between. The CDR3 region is CASSVAPTILDEQYF. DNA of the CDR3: TGTGCCAGCAGCGTAGCTCCAACTATTCTTGACGAGCAGTACTTC.

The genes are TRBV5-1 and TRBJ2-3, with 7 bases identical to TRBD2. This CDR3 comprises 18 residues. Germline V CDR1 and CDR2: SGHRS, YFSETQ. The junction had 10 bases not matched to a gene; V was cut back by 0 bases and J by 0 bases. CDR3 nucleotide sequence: TGCGCCAGCAGCTTGGCCCCGACTAGCTGGTTTAGCACAGATACGCAGTATTTT. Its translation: CASSLAPTSWFSTDTQYF.

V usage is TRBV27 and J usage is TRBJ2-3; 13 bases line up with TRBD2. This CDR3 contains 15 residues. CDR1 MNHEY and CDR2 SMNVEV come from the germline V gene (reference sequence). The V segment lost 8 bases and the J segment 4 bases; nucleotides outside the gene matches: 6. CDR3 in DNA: TGTGCCAGCCTACGGACTAGCGGGGGATCAGATACGCAGTATTTT. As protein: CASLRTSGGSDTQYF.

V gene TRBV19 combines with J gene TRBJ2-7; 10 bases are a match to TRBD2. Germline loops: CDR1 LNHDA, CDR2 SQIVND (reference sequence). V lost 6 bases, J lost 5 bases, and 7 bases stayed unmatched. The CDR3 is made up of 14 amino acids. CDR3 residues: CASREQRGGHEQYF. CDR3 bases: TGTGCCAGTAGAGAACAGCGGGGGGGTCACGAGCAGTACTTC.

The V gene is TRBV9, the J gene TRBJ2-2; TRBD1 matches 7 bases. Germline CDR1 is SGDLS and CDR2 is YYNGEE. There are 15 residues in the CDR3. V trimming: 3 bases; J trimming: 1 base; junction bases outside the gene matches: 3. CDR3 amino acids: CASSGGQWNTGELFF. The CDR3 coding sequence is TGTGCCAGCAGCGGGGGACAGTGGAACACCGGGGAGCTGTTTTTT.

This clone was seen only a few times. CDR3 in amino acids: CASSRSIGYTF. The CDR3 nucleotides are TGTGCCAGCTCACGAAGCATTGGCTACACCTTC. This rearrangement joins TRBV18 to TRBJ1-2, with D unclear. Trimming took off 4 bases at V and 7 bases at J, with 7 bases between the two ends. Germline V gives CDR1 KGHSH, CDR2 LQKENI. This CDR3 contains 11 residues.

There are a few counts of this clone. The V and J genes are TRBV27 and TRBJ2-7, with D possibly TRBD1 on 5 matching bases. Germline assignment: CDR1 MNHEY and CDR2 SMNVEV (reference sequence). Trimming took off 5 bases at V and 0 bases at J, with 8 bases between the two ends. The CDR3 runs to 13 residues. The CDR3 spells CASSDSYSYEQYF. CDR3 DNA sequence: TGTGCCAGCAGTGACAGTTACTCCTACGAGCAGTACTTC.

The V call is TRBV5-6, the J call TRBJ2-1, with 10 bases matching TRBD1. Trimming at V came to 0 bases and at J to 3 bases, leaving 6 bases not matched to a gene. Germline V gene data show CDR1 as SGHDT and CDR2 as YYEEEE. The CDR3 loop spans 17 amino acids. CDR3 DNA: TGTGCCAGCAGCTTGGTGCCCTGGACAGGGGGCTACAATGAGCAGTTCTTC. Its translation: CASSLVPWTGGYNEQFF. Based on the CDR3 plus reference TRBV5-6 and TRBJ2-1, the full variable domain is DAGVTQSPTHLIKTRGQQVTLRCSPKSGHDTVSWYQQALGQGPQFIFQYYEEEERQRGNFPDRFSGHQFPNYSSELNVNALLLGDSALYLCASSLVPWTGGYNEQFFGPGTRLTVL.

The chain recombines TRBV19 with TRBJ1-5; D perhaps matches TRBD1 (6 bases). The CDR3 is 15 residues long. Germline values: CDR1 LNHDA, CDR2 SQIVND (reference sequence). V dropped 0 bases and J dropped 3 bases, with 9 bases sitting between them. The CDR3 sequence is CASSIEGAHNQPQHF. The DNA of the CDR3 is TGTGCCAGTAGTATAGAGGGGGCACACAATCAGCCCCAGCATTTT.

The DNA for the CDR3 is TGTGCCAGCAGTCCGACTTACAGGGGAGGGAACACCGGGGAGCTGTTTTTT. Translation gives CASSPTYRGGNTGELFF. This chain joins TRBV7-2 and TRBJ2-2; maybe TRBD1 (7 bases). Germline V gene data show CDR1 as SGHTA and CDR2 as FQGNSA. The CDR3 extends over 17 amino acids. V was shortened by 6 bases and J by 1 base, with 18 bases between the two germline ends.

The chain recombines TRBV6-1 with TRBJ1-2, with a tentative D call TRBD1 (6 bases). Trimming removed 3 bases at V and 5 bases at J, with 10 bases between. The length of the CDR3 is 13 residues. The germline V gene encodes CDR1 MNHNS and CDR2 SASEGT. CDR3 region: CASSEDSIYGYTF. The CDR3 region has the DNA TGTGCCAGCAGTGAGGACAGCATATATGGCTACACCTTC.

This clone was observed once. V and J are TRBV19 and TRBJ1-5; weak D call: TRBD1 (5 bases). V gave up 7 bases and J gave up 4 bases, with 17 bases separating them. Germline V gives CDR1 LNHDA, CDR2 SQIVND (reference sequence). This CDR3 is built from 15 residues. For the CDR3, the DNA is TGTGCCAGTAAGTCGTCCCCGGGGGGGAATCAGCCCCAGCATTTT. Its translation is CASKSSPGGNQPQHF.

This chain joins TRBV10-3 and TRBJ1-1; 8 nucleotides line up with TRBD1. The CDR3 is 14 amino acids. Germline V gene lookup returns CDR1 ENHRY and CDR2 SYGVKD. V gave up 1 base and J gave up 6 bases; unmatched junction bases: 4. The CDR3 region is CAISEFGQGAEAFF. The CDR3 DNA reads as TGTGCCATCAGTGAGTTCGGACAGGGTGCTGAAGCTTTCTTT.

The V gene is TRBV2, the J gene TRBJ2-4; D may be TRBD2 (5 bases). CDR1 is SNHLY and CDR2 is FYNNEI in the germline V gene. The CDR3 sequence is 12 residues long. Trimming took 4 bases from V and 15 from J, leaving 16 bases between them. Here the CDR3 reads CASSAERDPPYF. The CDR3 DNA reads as TGTGCCAGCAGTGCAGAGAGGGATCCTCCGTACTTC. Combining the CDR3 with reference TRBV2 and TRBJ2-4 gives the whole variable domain EPEVTQTPSHQVTQMGQEVILRCVPISNHLYFYWYRQILGQKVEFLVSFYNNEISEKSEIFDDQFSVERPDGSNFTLKIRSTKLEDSAMYFCASSAERDPPYFGAGTRLSVL.

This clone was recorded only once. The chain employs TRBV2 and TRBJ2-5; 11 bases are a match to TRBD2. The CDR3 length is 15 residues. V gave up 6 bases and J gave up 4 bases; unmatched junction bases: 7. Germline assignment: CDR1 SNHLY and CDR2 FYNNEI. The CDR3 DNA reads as TGTGCCAGCAGCTTAGCGGGGGGGCCAGCAGAGACCCAGTACTTC. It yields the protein CASSLAGGPAETQYF. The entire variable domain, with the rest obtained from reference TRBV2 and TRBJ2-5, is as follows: EPEVTQTPSHQVTQMGQEVILRCVPISNHLYFYWYRQILGQKVEFLVSFYNNEISEKSEIFDDQFSVERPDGSNFTLKIRSTKLEDSAMYFCASSLAGGPAETQYFGPGTRLLVL.

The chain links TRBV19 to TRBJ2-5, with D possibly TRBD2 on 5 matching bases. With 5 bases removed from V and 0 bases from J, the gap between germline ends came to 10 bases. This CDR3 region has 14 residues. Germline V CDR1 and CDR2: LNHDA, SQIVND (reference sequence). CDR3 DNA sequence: TGTGCCAGTAGTCAGAGCGGTTACCAAGAGACCCAGTACTTC. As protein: CASSQSGYQETQYF.

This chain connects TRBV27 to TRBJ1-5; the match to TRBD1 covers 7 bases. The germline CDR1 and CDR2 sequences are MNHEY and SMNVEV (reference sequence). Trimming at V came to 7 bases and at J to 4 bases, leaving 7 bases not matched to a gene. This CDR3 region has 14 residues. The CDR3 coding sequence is TGTGCCAGCACCGTGACAGGGTGGAATCAGCCCCAGCATTTT. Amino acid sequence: CASTVTGWNQPQHF.

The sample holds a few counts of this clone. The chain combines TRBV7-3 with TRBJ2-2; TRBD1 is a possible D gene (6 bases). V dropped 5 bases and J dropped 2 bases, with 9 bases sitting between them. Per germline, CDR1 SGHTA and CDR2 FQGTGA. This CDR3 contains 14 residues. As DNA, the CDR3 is TGTGCCAGCAGCCGGGGACACAACACCGGGGAGCTGTTTTTT. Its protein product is CASSRGHNTGELFF.

The CDR3 is CASSLAVSRGTGELFF. The CDR3 bases are TGTGCCAGCAGCTTAGCGGTGTCGCGGGGCACCGGGGAGCTGTTTTTT. The V call is TRBV7-6, the J call TRBJ2-2, with D possibly matching TRBD2 (6 bases). The CDR3 totals 16 residues. Deletions cut 0 bases from V and 4 bases from J, with 12 bases between. Germline values: CDR1 SGHVS, CDR2 FNYEAQ.

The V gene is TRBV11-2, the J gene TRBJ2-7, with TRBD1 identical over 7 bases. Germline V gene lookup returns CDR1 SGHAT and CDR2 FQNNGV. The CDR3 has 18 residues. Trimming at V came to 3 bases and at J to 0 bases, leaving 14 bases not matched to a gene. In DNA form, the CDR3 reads TGTGCCAGCAGCTTTACCAAACTCCCGGGACAGAGCTCCTACGAGCAGTACTTC. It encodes CASSFTKLPGQSSYEQYF.

The CDR3 here is CASSDGSANYGYTF. Here the CDR3 DNA reads TGTGCCAGCAGTGACGGGTCAGCTAACTATGGCTACACCTTC. This chain links TRBV6-1 with TRBJ1-2; D unclear. The CDR3 has 14 amino acids. Trimming removed 3 bases from V and 0 bases from J, with 8 bases in between. Per the germline V gene, CDR1 is MNHNS and CDR2 is SASEGT.

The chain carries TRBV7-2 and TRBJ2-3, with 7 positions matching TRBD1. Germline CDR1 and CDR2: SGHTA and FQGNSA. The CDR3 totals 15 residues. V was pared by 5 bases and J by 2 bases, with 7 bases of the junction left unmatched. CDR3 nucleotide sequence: TGTGCCAGCAGCCGACAGGGACGAAACACAGATACGCAGTATTTT. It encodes CASSRQGRNTDTQYF.

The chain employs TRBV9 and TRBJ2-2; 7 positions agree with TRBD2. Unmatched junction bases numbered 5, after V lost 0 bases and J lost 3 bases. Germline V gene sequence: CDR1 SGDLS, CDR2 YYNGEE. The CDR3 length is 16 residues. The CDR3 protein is CASSVGRLADTGELFF. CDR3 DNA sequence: TGTGCCAGCAGCGTAGGCCGGCTAGCGGACACCGGGGAGCTGTTTTTT.

The CDR3 bases are TGTGCCAGCAGCGGGGGACAGGGGGGACAGCCCCAGCATTTT. Encoded protein: CASSGGQGGQPQHF. This chain connects TRBV9 to TRBJ1-5, with 11 bases that match TRBD1. This CDR3 is built from 14 residues. J lost 7 bases, V lost 3 bases, and 3 bases had no gene match. The V gene's germline CDR1 is SGDLS and CDR2 YYNGEE.